Following are 7 T cell receptor beta chains from one sample sequenced in a study of monozygotic twins with inflammatory bowel disease. No DNA is given; TCRdb re-called the 5' RACE reads and lists each CDR3 protein once. The listing records roughly 120,000 distinct CDR3 sequences. Sequenced sample: blood. These receptors were taken from a human donor with ulcerative colitis or Crohn's disease, or a healthy co-twin of an affected twin (not recorded which).

V and J are TRBV5-5 and TRBJ2-1; checking the TCRdb D call of TRBD2 is not possible without DNA. CDR1 and CDR2 from the germline V gene are SGHKS and YYEKEE (reference sequence). This CDR3 spans 17 amino acids. The CDR3 spells CASSRVLAGVVSNEQFF. Drawing the rest from reference TRBV5-5 and TRBJ2-1, the complete variable domain is DAGVTQSPTHLIKTRGQQVTLRCSPISGHKSVSWYQQVLGQGPQFIFQYYEKEERGRGNFPDRFSARQFPNYSSELNVNALLLGDSALYLCASSRVLAGVVSNEQFFGPGTRLTVL.

The chain is built from TRBV20-1 and TRBJ2-7. The CDR3 is 13 amino acids. From germline, CDR1 is DFQATT and CDR2 SNEGSKA (reference sequence). CDR3 amino acids: CSARDQGSYEQYF.

The genes are TRBV19 and TRBJ2-4; TCRdb returns TRBD1, unconfirmable since there is no DNA. CDR3 length equals 12 residues. Germline CDR1 LNHDA, CDR2 SQIVND (reference sequence). CDR3 loop: CASSKTGNIQYF.

The J gene is TRBJ2-7, the V gene TRBV20-1; there is no DNA to check the TCRdb D call of TRBD2. The CDR3 spans 13 residues. Germline CDR1 is DFQATT and CDR2 is SNEGSKA (reference sequence). The CDR3: CSARDRTSVKQYF.

The chain couples TRBV7-8 to TRBJ2-7; TCRdb gives TRBD1 as the D gene, but with no DNA this cannot be confirmed. This CDR3 comprises 15 residues. Germline V CDR1 and CDR2: SGHVS, FQNEAQ. The CDR3 is CASSNPGTIKDEQYF.

The rearrangement joins TRBV15 to TRBJ1-6; TCRdb lists TRBD1, though no DNA is available to test this call. CDR3 length: 19 amino acids. Germline CDR1 reads LNHNV; CDR2 reads YYDKDF (reference sequence). The chain's CDR3 is CATSRGRGPRSSYNSPLHF.

V usage is TRBV5-6 and J usage is TRBJ2-2; TCRdb's assignment of TRBD1 cannot be checked, as there is no DNA. Germline lookup yields CDR1 SGHDT and CDR2 YYEEEE. The CDR3 sequence is 13 residues long. The CDR3 is CASSRGWAGELFF.